This T cell receptor beta chain is drawn from a study of T cell responses to AZD1222 COVID-19 vaccine. Whole-study results and caveats: Just 5 to 7 people given AZD1222 tested seropositive at baseline. Every sample of the repertoires postdated the peak T cell response.

In its sample, this clone was seen a few times. Antigen unknown. Produced via immunoSEQ multiplex PCR; TCRdb's table is partial and in-frame only. Of approximately 140,000 clones in the sample, approximately 85% were seen once. This CDR3 comprises 15 residues. Germline assignment: CDR1 KGHSH and CDR2 LQKENI. With 3 bases removed from V and 1 base from J, the gap between germline ends came to 12 bases. J is TRBJ1-1 and V is TRBV18, with D possibly TRBD1 on 5 matching bases. This TCR was sampled from an adult in good health. Sequenced material: peripheral blood, taken on day 0 of MenACWY control vaccination. This CDR3 is CASSPISDRNTEAFF. The CDR3 nucleotides are TGTGCCAGCTCACCGATATCCGACAGGAACACTGAAGCTTTCTTT.